The sequence of this TCR beta chain was determined in a study of T cells after yellow fever vaccination (dated by TCRdb to between 2018 and 2020). For context, the study as a whole: The SMART-Seq v4 Ultra Low Input RNA kit was used to prepare libraries from fractions with low cell numbers. The cohort comprised two healthy male donors, one aged 18 to 30 and one aged 30 to 39 years. To track T-cell clones before and after primary and booster YFV17D yellow fever vaccination, bulk TCR alpha and beta repertoires were sequenced longitudinally. Blood was collected at multiple timepoints before and after primary and secondary immunization, and bulk PBMC replicates and cell subsets were isolated.

In this sample, this clonotype turned up a few times. No cognate antigen has been identified for it. No much larger clonotype is one base removed from it; base qualities were not supplied. Broad study findings and their caveats: Most clones expanded after primary vaccination were re-detected after the booster (almost 98% of CD4 and approximately 85% of CD8), suggesting broad memory maintenance. Compared with the primary T-cell response, the secondary T-cell response was weaker but faster, peaking on day 5 rather than day 15. The study included only two donors, which limits how far the findings can be generalized. Computational filtering was needed because FACS-sorted repertoires could contain abundant contaminating clonotypes from the bulk population. A small fraction of clonotypes showed up in both the CD4 and CD8 compartments, probably as a result of convergent recombination.

The germline V gene (reference sequence) provides CDR1 SEHNR and CDR2 FQNEAQ. The CDR3 holds 14 amino acids from the cysteine to the phenylalanine. Only CDR3 DNA remains: 42 bases, in frame from the first base. V is clipped by 5 bases and J by 7 bases, and the sequence between their germline boundaries is 17 bases long. Sequencer: Illumina NovaSeq 6000. TCR cDNA was synthesized by 5'RACE template switching, through which a universal primer site and unique molecular identifiers were introduced. cDNA synthesis was primed from both the TCR alpha and TCR beta constant segments. Library amplification used two PCR steps, and the second PCR step added sample barcodes and sequencing adapters. Sequencing of the libraries was done on either Illumina HiSeq 2500 (2x100 bp) or NovaSeq (2x150 bp). Processing in the source paper ran as follows. Reads were demultiplexed and collapsed into UMI consensus sequences with MIGEC, and V(D)J alignment was performed with MiXCR. Vaccine-responding clonotypes were identified with edgeR using replicate PBMC samples, with FDR below 0.01 and a log2 fold change above 5 up to day 15 being required. CD4 or CD8 identity was assigned to each bulk clonotype according to whether the clonotype was present at higher abundance in the sequenced CD4 repertoire or the sequenced CD8 repertoire. TCRdb reworked the public reads: Q25 trimming with fastp, MiXCR clone assembly, productive beta chains retained. Every CDR3 protein is listed once, alongside the most common genes and DNA of its rows. V and J calls and clone size were set by TCRdb, not the authors. Within this sample are fewer than 450,000 distinct CDR3 sequences, with approximately 3.9% of them counted one time only. About 24% of the sample is in the top ten clones.

Read against the paper, the sample's treatment or condition label means: live attenuated yellow fever vaccine strain. At each blood-draw timepoint, two biological replicates of bulk PBMCs were collected. PBMCs were isolated from peripheral blood using a standard Ficoll-Paque protocol. RNA was extracted with TriZol from bulk PBMCs, CD4 and CD8 fractions, and dextramer-positive and dextramer-negative fractions. The receptor chain draws on TRBV7-9 and TRBJ1-1; the D gene is unclear. The source is a man between 18 and 35 years old who received the YFV17D yellow fever vaccine. This specimen consisted of PBMCs, obtained 5 days after the yellow fever booster vaccination. CDR3 region: CASSLRLSQDEAFF. The DNA is TGTGCCAGCAGCCTCCGATTATCCCAGGATGAAGCTTTCTTT.